A selection of T cell receptor beta chains follows, all from one sample in a study of graft-versus-host responses after intestinal transplantation. Clones were read by immunoSEQ multiplex PCR, and TCRdb kept only the in-frame ones, dropping some. The sample holds 74,000 or so clones, roughly 90% seen once. Sequences were derived from PBMCs, sampled 98 days after intestinal transplantation. Every receptor here comes from a human patient who received an intestinal transplant, so some T cells may come from the graft donor. CDR3s include the opening cysteine and the closing phenylalanine or tryptophan. A D gene is named only where the DNA matches it firmly. Clone size is shown for a subset of rows, as once, few, many or a class of expanded clone.

v_call: TRBV20-1; clone_size: NA; j_call: TRBJ1-1; d_call: NA; cdr3_aa: CSARTGTEAFF; cdr3_nt: TGCAGTGCTCGAACCGGGACAGAAGCTTTCTTT
v_call: TRBV6-1; clone_size: NA; j_call: TRBJ2-7; d_call: TRBD2; cdr3_aa: CASSNSGTDSYEQYF; cdr3_nt: TGTGCCAGCAGTAATAGCGGGACCGACTCCTACGAGCAGTACTTC
v_call: TRBV11-3; clone_size: NA; j_call: TRBJ2-5; d_call: TRBD2; cdr3_aa: CASSPPGLAGAETQYF; cdr3_nt: TGTGCCAGCAGCCCGCCGGGACTAGCGGGGGCAGAGACCCAGTACTTC
v_call: TRBV27; clone_size: NA; j_call: TRBJ2-7; d_call: NA; cdr3_aa: CASRSSYEQYF; cdr3_nt: TGTGCCAGCAGATCCTCCTACGAGCAGTACTTC
v_call: TRBV9; clone_size: NA; j_call: TRBJ1-5; d_call: NA; cdr3_aa: CASSVADSNQPQHF; cdr3_nt: TGTGCCAGCAGCGTAGCTGACAGCAATCAGCCCCAGCATTTT
v_call: TRBV29-1; clone_size: NA; j_call: TRBJ2-5; d_call: NA; cdr3_aa: CSVEDSTIQETQYF; cdr3_nt: TGCAGCGTTGAAGATTCGACCATTCAAGAGACCCAGTACTTC
v_call: TRBV4-1; clone_size: NA; j_call: TRBJ2-1; d_call: NA; cdr3_aa: CASSPILAIYLNEQFF; cdr3_nt: TGCGCCAGCAGCCCTATACTAGCAATCTACCTCAATGAGCAGTTCTTC
v_call: TRBV5-6; clone_size: NA; j_call: TRBJ2-3; d_call: NA; cdr3_aa: CASSLVGTDTQYF; cdr3_nt: TGTGCCAGCAGCTTGGTGGGGACAGATACGCAGTATTTT
v_call: TRBV9; clone_size: NA; j_call: TRBJ2-2; d_call: NA; cdr3_aa: CASSVAGGRNTGELFF; cdr3_nt: TGTGCCAGCAGCGTAGCCGGGGGCCGGAACACCGGGGAGCTGTTTTTT
v_call: TRBV15; clone_size: NA; j_call: TRBJ2-3; d_call: TRBD2; cdr3_aa: CATSTTTSVSDTQYF; cdr3_nt: TGTGCCACCAGCACAACGACTAGCGTCTCAGATACGCAGTATTTT
v_call: TRBV4-2; clone_size: NA; j_call: TRBJ2-5; d_call: NA; cdr3_aa: CASSQVGLGQETQYF; cdr3_nt: TGTGCCAGCAGCCAAGTGGGACTGGGACAAGAGACCCAGTACTTC
v_call: TRBV10-3; clone_size: once; j_call: TRBJ1-4; d_call: NA; cdr3_aa: CAISEFRGGTNEKLFF; cdr3_nt: TGTGCCATCAGTGAGTTCAGGGGAGGAACTAATGAAAAACTGTTTTTT
v_call: TRBV5-1; clone_size: NA; j_call: TRBJ2-2; d_call: NA; cdr3_aa: CASNRENTGELFF; cdr3_nt: TGCGCCAGCAACCGAGAGAACACCGGGGAGCTGTTTTTT
v_call: TRBV7-9; clone_size: NA; j_call: TRBJ2-3; d_call: NA; cdr3_aa: CASSLVGPSTDTQYF; cdr3_nt: TGTGCCAGCAGCTTAGTGGGACCTAGCACAGATACGCAGTATTTT
v_call: TRBV15; clone_size: NA; j_call: TRBJ2-3; d_call: NA; cdr3_aa: CATSPETSLSTDTQYF; cdr3_nt: TGTGCCACCAGCCCTGAGACTAGTCTTAGCACAGATACGCAGTATTTT
v_call: TRBV11-2; clone_size: NA; j_call: TRBJ2-2; d_call: NA; cdr3_aa: CASSLDGTNTGELFF; cdr3_nt: TGTGCCAGCAGCTTAGACGGGACGAACACCGGGGAGCTGTTTTTT
v_call: TRBV1; clone_size: NA; j_call: TRBJ1-3; d_call: NA; cdr3_aa: CTSSHPPGPSGNTIYF; cdr3_nt: TGCACCAGCAGCCATCCACCCGGGCCTTCTGGAAACACCATATATTTT
v_call: TRBV2; clone_size: NA; j_call: TRBJ2-2; d_call: TRBD2; cdr3_aa: CASRLAGGIGELFF; cdr3_nt: TGTGCCAGCAGACTAGCGGGGGGGATCGGGGAGCTGTTTTTT
v_call: TRBV7-6; clone_size: NA; j_call: TRBJ1-2; d_call: NA; cdr3_aa: CASSSTDGNYGYTF; cdr3_nt: TGTGCCAGCAGCTCTACGGACGGGAACTATGGCTACACCTTC
v_call: TRBV2; clone_size: NA; j_call: TRBJ2-3; d_call: TRBD2; cdr3_aa: CASSERAGVPDTQYF; cdr3_nt: TGTGCCAGCAGTGAGCGAGCGGGAGTACCAGATACGCAGTATTTT
v_call: TRBV2; clone_size: NA; j_call: TRBJ2-2; d_call: NA; cdr3_aa: CASSSLGGGRSGELFF; cdr3_nt: TGTGCCAGCAGCTCCCTAGGTGGGGGACGTTCCGGGGAGCTGTTTTTT
v_call: TRBV7-6; clone_size: NA; j_call: TRBJ2-3; d_call: TRBD2; cdr3_aa: CASSLGAGGRTDTQYF; cdr3_nt: TGTGCCAGCAGCTTAGGGGCGGGGGGGAGGACAGATACGCAGTATTTT
v_call: TRBV27; clone_size: NA; j_call: TRBJ1-1; d_call: TRBD1; cdr3_aa: CASSYRDSEAFF; cdr3_nt: TGTGCCAGCAGTTATCGGGACAGTGAAGCTTTCTTT
v_call: TRBV5-4; clone_size: NA; j_call: TRBJ2-3; d_call: NA; cdr3_aa: CASSLGTNTQYF; cdr3_nt: TGTGCCAGCAGCTTGGGGACAAATACGCAGTATTTT
v_call: TRBV6-5; clone_size: NA; j_call: TRBJ1-2; d_call: NA; cdr3_aa: CASSRDRNYGYTF; cdr3_nt: TGTGCCAGCAGCCGTGACAGGAACTATGGCTACACCTTC